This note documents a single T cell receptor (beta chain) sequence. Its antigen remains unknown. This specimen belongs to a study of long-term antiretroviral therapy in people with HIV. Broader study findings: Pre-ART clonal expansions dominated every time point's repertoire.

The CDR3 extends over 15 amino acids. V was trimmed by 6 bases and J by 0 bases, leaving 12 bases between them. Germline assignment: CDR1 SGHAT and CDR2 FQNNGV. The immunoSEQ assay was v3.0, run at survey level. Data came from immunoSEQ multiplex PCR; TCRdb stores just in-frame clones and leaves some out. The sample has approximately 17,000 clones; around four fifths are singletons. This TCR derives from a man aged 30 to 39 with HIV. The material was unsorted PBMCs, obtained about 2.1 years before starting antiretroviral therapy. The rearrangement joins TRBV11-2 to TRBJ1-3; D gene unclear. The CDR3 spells CASRSEAYSGNTIYF. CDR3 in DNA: TGTGCCAGCAGAAGTGAGGCCTACTCTGGAAACACCATATATTTT. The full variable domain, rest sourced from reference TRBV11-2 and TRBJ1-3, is EAGVAQSPRYKIIEKRQSVAFWCNPISGHATLYWYQQILGQGPKLLIQFQNNGVVDDSQLPKDRFSAERLKGVDSTLKIQPAKLEDSAVYLCASRSEAYSGNTIYFGEGSWLTVV.